This T cell receptor (beta chain) was sequenced in a study of human T cells and chemical hapten exposure. It was the library that attached unique molecular identifiers to individual cDNA molecules. MiXCR was run by TCRdb on the 5' RACE reads, yielding one entry per CDR3 protein. This sample has 80,000 or so distinct CDR3 sequences, with about 15% found just once. Trimming cost V 6 bases and J 4 bases, with 10 bases left between them. CDR3 length: 13 residues. The germline gives CDR1 MNHNY, CDR2 SVGAGI (reference sequence). Extraction of total RNA was performed on unfractionated whole blood. This clonotype was seen only a few times.

The sequence came from a female donor in good health. This chain uses TRBV6-6 with TRBJ2-1; tentative D call: TRBD1 (6 bases). CDR3 nucleotides: TGTGCCAGCAGACCAGGGGATTACAATGAGCAGTTCTTC. As protein: CASRPGDYNEQFF.